Shown below are 23 T cell receptor beta chains from a single sample sequenced in a study of shared clonotypes between healthy human individuals. TCRdb's copy holds only in-frame clones and misses some; the assay was immunoSEQ multiplex PCR. The sample contains 950,000 to 1,300,000 clones, around four fifths of which appear only once. The sequenced material came from memory CD4+ T cells sorted from blood. Subset here: CD45RA-negative fraction. The receptors stem from a man between 18 and 35 years old in good health.

This sequence joins TRBV13 and TRBJ2-1; D might be TRBD2 (6 bases). CDR1 is PRHDT, CDR2 FYEKMQ, per germline (reference sequence). The CDR3 length is 15 residues. The V end lost 5 bases, the J end lost 4 bases, and 15 bases lay between the germline ends. This chain's CDR3 is CASSRRFGGYNEQFF. CDR3 in DNA: TGTGCCAGCAGCCGTAGGTTTGGGGGGTACAATGAGCAGTTCTTC.

The chain couples TRBV7-2 to TRBJ2-7; 9 bases match TRBD2. The V segment lost 4 bases and the J segment 2 bases; nucleotides outside the gene matches: 6. The CDR3 covers 15 residues. The germline V gene encodes CDR1 SGHTA and CDR2 FQGNSA. This CDR3 reads CASSWTSAPPYEQYF. The CDR3 nucleotides read TGTGCCAGCAGCTGGACTAGCGCTCCTCCCTACGAGCAGTACTTC.

A word on this clone: The identical CDR3 is also encoded by other nucleotide sequences in the sample. The chain uses TRBV7-2 and TRBJ2-7; tentatively, D is TRBD2 (5 bases). V was trimmed by 2 bases and J by 2 bases, leaving 13 bases between them. Germline CDR1 and CDR2: SGHTA and FQGNSA. There are 15 residues in the CDR3. The CDR3 DNA reads as TGTGCCAGCAGCTTATCGGGCGGAGGAACCTACGAGCAGTACTTC. It translates to CASSLSGGGTYEQYF.

The chain uses TRBV28 and TRBJ1-1, with 9 bases fitting TRBD1. Germline V lookup: CDR1 MDHEN, CDR2 SYDVKM. V was pared by 4 bases and J by 6 bases, with 9 bases of the junction left unmatched. The CDR3 loop spans 15 amino acids. CDR3 DNA: TGTGCCAGCAGTTCATTTGGGACAGGGAAGGCTGAAGCTTTCTTT. Protein: CASSSFGTGKAEAFF. Supplemented by reference TRBV28 and TRBJ1-1, the full variable domain reads DVKVTQSSRYLVKRTGEKVFLECVQDMDHENMFWYRQDPGLGLRLIYFSYDVKMKEKGDIPEGYSVSREKKERFSLILESASTNQTSMYLCASSSFGTGKAEAFFGQGTRLTVV.

V and J are TRBV7-3 and TRBJ1-4; 10 bases line up with TRBD1. V shed 5 bases and J 3 bases; nucleotides not matched to a gene: 3. The germline V gene has CDR1 SGHTA and CDR2 FQGTGA. The CDR3 runs 15 residues. The CDR3: CASSPTGGPNEKLFF. In nucleotides, the CDR3 is TGTGCCAGCAGCCCGACAGGGGGCCCTAATGAAAAACTGTTTTTT. Combining the CDR3 with reference TRBV7-3 and TRBJ1-4 gives the whole variable domain GAGVSQTPSNKVTEKGKYVELRCDPISGHTALYWYRQSLGQGPEFLIYFQGTGAADDSGLPNDRFFAVRPEGSVSTLKIQRTERGDSAVYLCASSPTGGPNEKLFFGSGTQLSVL.

This chain links TRBV5-1 with TRBJ2-7, with a possible D match to TRBD2 (6 bases). This CDR3 is built from 15 residues. Germline CDR1 is SGHRS and CDR2 is YFSETQ. The V end was cut by 0 bases, the J end by 6 bases, with 16 bases between. The CDR3 spells CASSLASGPSGEQYF. CDR3 bases: TGCGCCAGCAGCTTGGCGAGCGGGCCCAGTGGCGAGCAGTACTTC.

This clone showed up many times. The J gene is TRBJ2-2, the V gene TRBV9; tentatively, D is TRBD2 (5 bases). Trimming pared 0 bases from V and 1 base from J, leaving 10 bases between. CDR1 is SGDLS, CDR2 YYNGEE, per germline. The CDR3 is 16 residues long. The CDR3 protein is CASSVAAGVNTGELFF. CDR3 DNA sequence: TGTGCCAGCAGCGTAGCGGCGGGCGTGAACACCGGGGAGCTGTTTTTT.

In this sample, this clone turned up a few times. The chain links TRBV11-2 to TRBJ1-1; TRBD1 is a possible D gene (5 bases). The ends were cut back, 1 base at V and 2 bases at J, with 11 bases in the middle. Per germline, CDR1 SGHAT and CDR2 FQNNGV. The CDR3 runs 15 residues. This CDR3 reads CASSLVGQVNTEAFF. CDR3 sequence (DNA): TGTGCCAGCAGCTTAGTGGGGCAGGTTAACACTGAAGCTTTCTTT.

This sequence joins TRBV30 and TRBJ2-7, with 7 bases lining up with TRBD1. The CDR3 consists of 16 residues. From germline, CDR1 is GTSNPN and CDR2 SVGIG (reference sequence). V was clipped by 2 bases and J by 2 bases; unmatched bases: 12. In DNA form, the CDR3 reads TGTGCCTGGAGTTTCCCGGACAGGTGGACCACCTACGAGCAGTACTTC. This sequence encodes CAWSFPDRWTTYEQYF.

This sequence joins TRBV2 and TRBJ1-2, with D possibly being TRBD1 (6 bases). V lost 5 bases to trimming and J lost 7 bases, with 14 bases between them. The CDR3 consists of 13 residues. Per the germline V gene, CDR1 is SNHLY and CDR2 is FYNNEI. CDR3 sequence reads: CASSLDSLVGYTF. The CDR3 coding sequence is TGTGCCAGCAGTTTGGACAGCCTGGTTGGCTACACCTTC.

The chain uses TRBV29-1 and TRBJ2-5, with 10 bases fitting TRBD2. With V trimmed by 8 bases and J by 2 bases, 8 bases remained unmatched. This CDR3 comprises 14 residues. Germline CDR1 is SQVTM and CDR2 is ANQGSEA. This chain's CDR3 is CSMGTSAVQETQYF. CDR3 DNA sequence: TGCAGCATGGGGACTAGCGCAGTACAAGAGACCCAGTACTTC.

The chain uses TRBV2 and TRBJ1-4; maybe TRBD1 (5 bases). CDR1 is SNHLY, CDR2 FYNNEI, per germline. The CDR3 runs 16 residues. Between the trimmed V and J ends, which lost 4 bases and 2 bases, there was a span of 14 bases. CDR3 in DNA: TGTGCCAGCAGTGCGAGTCGGACAAACACTAATGAAAAACTGTTTTTT. This gives the protein CASSASRTNTNEKLFF.

This clone was detected once. Germline and junction disagree at one end, which may indicate a read error. This chain connects TRBV7-2 to TRBJ2-2; D remains ambiguous. CDR3 length: 12 residues. Germline CDR1 is SGHTA and CDR2 is FQGNSA. The CDR3 bases are TGTGCCAGCAGCCCGAACCCCGGGGAGCTGTTTTTT. Residues: CASSPNPGELFF. Together with reference TRBV7-2 and TRBJ2-2, the CDR3 gives the full variable domain: GAGVSQSPSNKVTEKGKDVELRCDPISGHTALYWYRQSLGQGLEFLIYFQGNSAPDKSGLPSDRFSAERTGGSVSTLTIQRTQQEDSAVYLCASSPNPGELFFGEGSRLTVL.

The chain carries TRBV12-5 and TRBJ2-4; D is unclear. The CDR3 length is 12 residues. Between the trimmed V and J ends, which lost 8 bases and 2 bases, there was a span of 7 bases. The germline V gene encodes CDR1 LGHNT and CDR2 FRNRAP. The CDR3 nucleotides are TGTGCTAGTAACTTCCCCAAAAACATTCAGTACTTC. This translates into CASNFPKNIQYF.

This clone is a singleton in its sample. The chain joins TRBV6-5 to TRBJ2-7; D is tentatively TRBD1 or TRBD2 (5 bases each). The CDR3 has 14 amino acids. V lost 2 bases, J lost 4 bases, and 12 bases lay in between. Looked up from germline, CDR1 is MNHEY and CDR2 is SVGAGI. The CDR3 here is CASSYNRDAYEQYF. The CDR3 region has the DNA TGTGCCAGCAGTTACAACCGGGACGCATACGAGCAGTACTTC.

The chain has TRBV6-4 and TRBJ2-3; D is uncertain. Germline V gene sequence: CDR1 MRHNA, CDR2 SNTAGT. Trimming pared 10 bases from V and 4 bases from J, leaving 12 bases between. The CDR3 runs to 12 residues. This CDR3 is CAINRFPDTQYF. For the CDR3, the DNA is TGTGCCATCAATCGGTTCCCAGATACGCAGTATTTT.

The chain links TRBV2 to TRBJ1-4; D unresolved. The CDR3 covers 15 residues. The V gene's germline CDR1 is SNHLY and CDR2 FYNNEI. V was pared by 1 base and J by 0 bases, with 6 bases between. The CDR3 protein is CASSEGTSTNEKLFF. The CDR3 DNA reads as TGTGCCAGCAGTGAAGGCACGTCAACTAATGAAAAACTGTTTTTT. The full variable domain, rest sourced from reference TRBV2 and TRBJ1-4, is EPEVTQTPSHQVTQMGQEVILRCVPISNHLYFYWYRQILGQKVEFLVSFYNNEISEKSEIFDDQFSVERPDGSNFTLKIRSTKLEDSAMYFCASSEGTSTNEKLFFGSGTQLSVL.

This clone has just a few counts. V is TRBV9 and J is TRBJ2-2; possibly TRBD2 for D (6 bases). Germline CDR1 SGDLS, CDR2 YYNGEE. The CDR3 totals 16 residues. Trimming took off 0 bases at V and 6 bases at J, with 15 bases between the two ends. The DNA for the CDR3 is TGTGCCAGCAGCGTAGATGCGGGGTACGTCGCCGGGGAGCTGTTTTTT. Residues: CASSVDAGYVAGELFF.

The rearrangement joins TRBV4-1 to TRBJ2-5; TRBD2 matches at 10 bases. The CDR3 extends over 15 amino acids. V was clipped by 2 bases and J by 5 bases; unmatched bases: 5. The germline CDR1 and CDR2 sequences are MGHRA and YSYEKL. This CDR3 reads CASSQQLAGYETQYF. CDR3 nucleotide sequence: TGCGCCAGCAGCCAACAACTAGCGGGATACGAGACCCAGTACTTC.

The rearrangement joins TRBV28 to TRBJ2-2; D is undetermined. The length of the CDR3 is 19 residues. Germline CDR1 is MDHEN and CDR2 is SYDVKM. V shed 5 bases and J shed 0 bases, with 22 bases lying between them. CDR3 region: CASSPYLGRRDANTGELFF. The DNA for the CDR3 is TGTGCCAGCAGTCCGTATCTCGGTAGACGTGACGCGAACACCGGGGAGCTGTTTTTT.

In regard to this clone: This likely came from a read error, as a far larger clone is one base away. This chain joins TRBV28 and TRBJ2-3; 8 positions match TRBD2. Germline CDR1 reads MDHEN; CDR2 reads SYDVKM. This CDR3 is built from 14 residues. Germline trimming cut 6 bases from V and 2 bases from J; bases unmatched to any gene: 4. DNA for the CDR3: TGTGCCAGCAGCTTAGCGGGGAACACAGATACGCAGTATTTT. As protein: CASSLAGNTDTQYF. Complete variable domain (other parts from reference TRBV28 and TRBJ2-3): DVKVTQSSRYLVKRTGEKVFLECVQDMDHENMFWYRQDPGLGLRLIYFSYDVKMKEKGDIPEGYSVSREKKERFSLILESASTNQTSMYLCASSLAGNTDTQYFGPGTRLTVL.

The chain couples TRBV10-3 to TRBJ2-1; D is tentatively TRBD1 or TRBD2 (5 bases each). Trimming left V 3 bases short and J 8 bases short, with 8 bases between. CDR1 and CDR2 (germline): ENHRY, SYGVKD. The CDR3 totals 12 residues. In nucleotides, the CDR3 is TGTGCCATCAGTGACCGGGGCGATGAGCAGTTCTTC. It yields the protein CAISDRGDEQFF.

The rearrangement uses TRBV5-1 and TRBJ2-1; TRBD2 matches 11 bases. Trimming at V came to 2 bases and at J to 9 bases, leaving 7 bases not matched to a gene. Germline V CDR1 and CDR2: SGHRS, YFSETQ. CDR3 length equals 15 residues. This chain's CDR3 is CASSLLAGEGIEQFF. The CDR3 DNA reads TGCGCCAGCAGCTTACTAGCGGGGGAAGGGATTGAGCAGTTCTTC. The variable domain in full, with the rest retrieved from reference TRBV5-1 and TRBJ2-1, is KAGVTQTPRYLIKTRGQQVTLSCSPISGHRSVSWYQQTPGQGLQFLFEYFSETQRNKGNFPGRFSGRQFSNSRSEMNVSTLELGDSALYLCASSLLAGEGIEQFFGPGTRLTVL.